Below are 18 T cell receptor beta chains sequenced from a single sample in a study of blood T cell repertoires in COVID-19. Here immunoSEQ multiplex PCR was the method, and the copy in TCRdb shows in-frame clones only, minus some. This table has about 300,000 clones, more than 70% appearing once. Material for sequencing was peripheral blood. The receptors here all came from a woman aged 45-65 years with acute or convalescent COVID-19.

The J gene is TRBJ2-7, the V gene TRBV5-1, with 7 bases lining up with TRBD2. This CDR3 is built from 16 residues. V was clipped by 4 bases and J by 4 bases; unmatched bases: 14. The germline V gene has CDR1 SGHRS and CDR2 YFSETQ. In DNA form, the CDR3 reads TGCGCCAGCAGCCCAGCCCGCTCGGGGGGAGGGTACGAGCAGTACTTC. It codes for CASSPARSGGGYEQYF.

The chain joins TRBV7-2 to TRBJ1-2; maybe TRBD1 (5 bases). CDR1 and CDR2 (germline): SGHTA, FQGNSA. The germline V and J ends were trimmed by 1 base and 4 bases, with 10 bases remaining between them. This CDR3 has 14 residues. The CDR3 spells CASSLVRQLYGYTF. CDR3 in DNA: TGTGCCAGCAGCTTAGTCCGACAGCTCTATGGCTACACCTTC.

V gene TRBV27 combines with J gene TRBJ2-7, with TRBD2 matching over 8 bases. The CDR3 runs to 14 residues. V trimming: 6 bases; J trimming: 4 bases; junction bases outside the gene matches: 8. Germline V lookup: CDR1 MNHEY, CDR2 SMNVEV (reference sequence). The CDR3 loop reads CASRYSGGGYEQYF. The DNA of the CDR3 is TGTGCCAGCAGGTACAGCGGGGGTGGTTACGAGCAGTACTTC.

The chain uses TRBV10-3 and TRBJ2-1; 10 nucleotides agree with TRBD1. The CDR3 loop spans 19 amino acids. Looked up from germline, CDR1 is ENHRY and CDR2 is SYGVKD. J gave up 5 bases and V 3 bases, and 16 bases lay outside the gene matches. The DNA for the CDR3 is TGTGCCATCAGTGACCGGGACAGGGGCCTGAAGGGGGCTAACAATGAGCAGTTCTTC. Its protein is CAISDRDRGLKGANNEQFF.

The chain links TRBV28 to TRBJ1-2; weak D call: TRBD1 (6 bases). Germline V gene sequence: CDR1 MDHEN, CDR2 SYDVKM. This CDR3 is 17 amino acids long. Trimming stripped 2 bases from V and 10 bases from J, with 26 bases between. The CDR3 loop is CASSLPPTKYRAPDYTF. Written as DNA, the CDR3 is TGTGCCAGCAGTTTACCACCCACAAAATACAGGGCGCCCGACTACACCTTC.

This sequence joins TRBV29-1 and TRBJ1-2; 9 nucleotides align to TRBD1. The CDR3 loop spans 13 amino acids. Germline V CDR1 and CDR2: SQVTM, ANQGSEA. The J segment lost 8 bases and the V segment lost 6 bases, leaving 10 bases of the junction unmatched. The CDR3 spells CSVDRQGGVGYTF. The CDR3 bases are TGCAGCGTCGACCGACAGGGGGGAGTCGGCTACACCTTC.

The rearrangement uses TRBV9 and TRBJ2-1; D perhaps matches TRBD2 (7 bases). Germline V gene sequence: CDR1 SGDLS, CDR2 YYNGEE. This CDR3 region has 15 residues. Deletions cut 3 bases from V and 8 bases from J, with 18 bases between. The CDR3 region is CASSAGGGLFDEQFF. CDR3 in DNA: TGTGCCAGCAGCGCTGGGGGGGGGCTATTCGATGAGCAGTTCTTC. Supplemented by reference TRBV9 and TRBJ2-1, the full variable domain reads DSGVTQTPKHLITATGQRVTLRCSPRSGDLSVYWYQQSLDQGLQFLIQYYNGEERAKGNILERFSAQQFPDLHSELNLSSLELGDSALYFCASSAGGGLFDEQFFGPGTRLTVL.

This chain connects TRBV6-6 to TRBJ2-7, with 8 bases aligning to TRBD2. The CDR3 runs 14 residues. The germline gives CDR1 MNHNY, CDR2 SVGAGI (reference sequence). V lost 5 bases and J lost 5; bases outside the gene matches: 8. CDR3 sequence: CASSARTSSNEQYF. CDR3 DNA: TGTGCCAGCAGTGCGCGGACTAGCAGCAACGAGCAGTACTTC.

The chain carries TRBV21-1 and TRBJ2-5; the table's D call, TRBD2, has no DNA check behind it. TRBV21-1 counts as a pseudogene. The CDR3 is 14 residues long. This CDR3 reads CASSPGAGEETQYF. The DNA of the CDR3 is TGTGCCAGCAGCCCGGGCGCCGGGGAAGAGACCCAGTACTTC.

This chain joins TRBV6-2 or TRBV6-3 and TRBJ2-3; weak D call: TRBD2 (6 bases). The CDR3 has 18 residues. Germline lookup yields CDR1 MNHEY and CDR2 SVGEGT. Deletions cut 2 bases from V and 2 bases from J, with 20 bases between. CDR3 coding DNA: TGTGCCAGCAGTTACACCTTCGACGTGGGGGGTTCCACAGATACGCAGTATTTT. Its protein product is CASSYTFDVGGSTDTQYF.

J is TRBJ1-5 and V is TRBV28, with 8 bases fitting TRBD1. The J segment lost 7 bases and the V segment lost 2 bases, leaving 7 bases of the junction unmatched. From germline, CDR1 is MDHEN and CDR2 SYDVKM. This CDR3 comprises 15 residues. This CDR3 reads CASSLPDRVQQPQHF. Written as DNA, the CDR3 is TGTGCCAGCAGTTTACCGGACAGGGTGCAACAGCCCCAGCATTTT.

V usage is TRBV6-5 and J usage is TRBJ2-7, with D perhaps matching TRBD1 (6 bases). V dropped 5 bases and J dropped 7 bases, with 15 bases sitting between them. The CDR3 covers 13 residues. The germline V gene encodes CDR1 MNHEY and CDR2 SVGAGI. The CDR3 is CASSPNTGWEQYF. For the CDR3, the DNA is TGTGCCAGCAGTCCTAATACAGGGTGGGAGCAGTACTTC.

This chain uses TRBV21-1 with TRBJ2-1; no DNA check was done on the table's D call, TRBD2. TRBV21-1 is a pseudogene segment. This CDR3 is built from 14 residues. Here the CDR3 reads CASSRTSSYNEQFF. In nucleotides, the CDR3 is TGTGCCAGCAGCAGGACTAGCTCCTACAATGAGCAGTTCTTC.

The V and J genes are TRBV15 and TRBJ2-7; D unclear. This CDR3 is built from 16 residues. V gave up 1 base and J gave up 3 bases, with 16 bases separating them. From germline, CDR1 is LNHNV and CDR2 YYDKDF (reference sequence). The CDR3 coding sequence is TGTGCCACCAGCAGAGTCACGGCCAGCGCCCACTACGAGCAGTACTTC. This codes for CATSRVTASAHYEQYF.

The chain is built from TRBV7-2 and TRBJ2-1; 10 nucleotides align to TRBD2. J gave up 7 bases and V 3 bases, and 12 bases lay outside the gene matches. The CDR3 covers 17 residues. Germline V gives CDR1 SGHTA, CDR2 FQGNSA. CDR3 coding DNA: TGTGCCAGCAGCTTTAGGCTAGCGGGAGTTCAGAGGAATGAGCAGTTCTTC. It codes for CASSFRLAGVQRNEQFF. The whole variable domain, remainder taken from reference TRBV7-2 and TRBJ2-1, is GAGVSQSPSNKVTEKGKDVELRCDPISGHTALYWYRQSLGQGLEFLIYFQGNSAPDKSGLPSDRFSAERTGGSVSTLTIQRTQQEDSAVYLCASSFRLAGVQRNEQFFGPGTRLTVL.

The V gene is TRBV2, the J gene TRBJ1-2; 9 nucleotides agree with TRBD1. This CDR3 is 17 amino acids long. V was clipped by 6 bases and J by 1 base; unmatched bases: 12. Germline values: CDR1 SNHLY, CDR2 FYNNEI. CDR3 coding DNA: TGTGCCAGCAGGGTTATGACAGGGGGACGAAATAACTATGGCTACACCTTC. This gives the protein CASRVMTGGRNNYGYTF.

This clone was observed at least ten times. The CDR3 here is CASSPSSEQYF. As DNA, the CDR3 is TGTGCCAGCAGTCCCTCGAGTGAGCAGTACTTC. J is TRBJ2-7 and V is TRBV6-6; the D is unclear. CDR3 length: 11 residues. With 5 bases removed from V and 7 bases from J, the gap between germline ends came to 9 bases. The V gene's germline CDR1 is MNHNY and CDR2 SVGAGI (reference sequence).

As concerns this clone: Other DNA sequences from this sample encode an identical CDR3 as well. The genes are TRBV28 and TRBJ1-2, with no clear D. The CDR3 totals 13 residues. The germline V gene encodes CDR1 MDHEN and CDR2 SYDVKM. V lost 2 bases and J 4 bases, leaving 8 bases between the germline ends. CDR3 sequence reads: CASSLRESYGYTF. In DNA form, the CDR3 reads TGTGCCAGCAGTTTACGGGAAAGCTATGGCTACACCTTC.